The rows below give T cell receptor beta chains drawn from one sample of a study of blood T cells in healthy people across ages. Using its own MiXCR run on the 5' RACE reads, TCRdb lists one record per CDR3 protein. This table has around 1.5 million distinct CDR3 sequences, approximately 59% appearing once. Sequencing was carried out using blood. The receptors were gathered from a man aged 18 to 29 in good health. CDR3s include the opening cysteine and the closing phenylalanine or tryptophan. The D gene is left open where the match is weak. Rows give clone size only sometimes, using once, few, many, or a class for an expanded clone.

TRBV20-1	TRBJ2-7	TRBD2	.	TGCAGTGCTAGAGATCAAAGGACTAGCGGGAGCCCCTACGAGCAGTACTTC	CSARDQRTSGSPYEQYF
TRBV7-2	TRBJ1-2	.	.	TGTGCCAGCAGCTCCGGGGGGAGTCTGGATGGCTACACCTTC	CASSSGGSLDGYTF
TRBV6-1	TRBJ1-2	.	.	TGTGCCAGCAGCCCCCGGCGGTCCTATGGCTACACCTTC	CASSPRRSYGYTF
TRBV29-1	TRBJ2-7	.	few	TGCAGCATTCGGCGCGGGATGTTTGTCAGGACCCCAGGCCGGGCTGGGTCCGAGCAGTACTTC	CSIRRGMFVRTPGRAGSEQYF
TRBV6-1	TRBJ1-6	TRBD1	.	TGTGCCAGCAGTGAAGTTTTGGACAGGGGCGTCAATAATTCACCCCTCCACTTT	CASSEVLDRGVNNSPLHF
TRBV20-1	TRBJ1-2	TRBD1	.	TGCAGTGCTCTGACAGGGATGCATGGCTACACCTTC	CSALTGMHGYTF
TRBV10-3	TRBJ2-7	.	.	TGTGCCATCAGTGAGTCCCGGTCCAATGACGAGCAGTACTTC	CAISESRSNDEQYF
TRBV20-1	TRBJ1-2	TRBD1	.	TGCAGTGCTAGAAGAACAGGGGGCAGCTATGGCTACACCTTC	CSARRTGGSYGYTF
TRBV20-1	TRBJ2-1	.	.	TGCAGTGCTAGAGACCCCCGGCGGGGAGAATACAATGAGCAGTTCTTC	CSARDPRRGEYNEQFF
TRBV3-1	TRBJ2-2	.	.	TGTGCCAGCAGCCAAGAGGGAGCCGGCACCGGGGAGCTGTTTTTT	CASSQEGAGTGELFF
TRBV28	TRBJ2-3	TRBD2	.	TGTGCCAGCAGAACGGGACTAGCGGGGTACACAGATACGCAGTATTTT	CASRTGLAGYTDTQYF
TRBV6-6	TRBJ2-7	TRBD2	.	TGTGCCAGCAGTCTAGCGGGAGTCCACGAGCAGTACTTC	CASSLAGVHEQYF
TRBV5-5	TRBJ2-3	.	once	TGTGCCAGCAGTCACGCCGCCACAGATACGCAGTATTTT	CASSHAATDTQYF
TRBV25-1	TRBJ1-6	.	.	TGTGCCAGCAGTGAATATCGTACACCCCTCCACTTT	CASSEYRTPLHF
TRBV4-1	TRBJ2-2	.	.	TGCGCCAGCAGCCAAGAAATCGAGGGGGGACCCGGGGAGCTGTTTTTT	CASSQEIEGGPGELFF
TRBV29-1	TRBJ2-5	.	.	TGCAGCGTCCTTGCTAATAGAAACCAAGAGACCCAGTACTTC	CSVLANRNQETQYF
TRBV11-2	TRBJ2-1	.	.	TGTGCCAGCAGCCTGACAGCGAGCTTCTACAATGAGCAGTTCTTC	CASSLTASFYNEQFF
TRBV7-9	TRBJ2-7	.	few	TGTGCCAGCAGCACATCAGTGGGTTACGAGCAGTACTTC	CASSTSVGYEQYF
TRBV4-3	TRBJ1-2	.	many	TGCGCCAGCAGCCAAGCTAGAGGTGGCTACACCTTC	CASSQARGGYTF
TRBV5-6	TRBJ1-2	.	.	TGTGCCAGCAGCTCCTTAGCTGGCTACACCTTC	CASSSLAGYTF
TRBV4-3	TRBJ1-2	TRBD1	once	TGCGCCAGCAGAGGACCGGGACAGGGGGGCTATGGCTACACCTTC	CASRGPGQGGYGYTF
TRBV20-1	TRBJ2-7	.	.	TGCAGTGCTAGAGGGGCTGATTCCTACGAGCAGTACTTC	CSARGADSYEQYF
TRBV27	TRBJ2-7	TRBD2	.	TGTGCCAGCAGTTTAAGGTCTGCGGGGGTCATGAGAAATGAGCAGTACTTC	CASSLRSAGVMRNEQYF
TRBV6-5	TRBJ1-2	.	.	TGTGCCAGCAGTCCAGGGGTAGCTGGCTACACCTTC	CASSPGVAGYTF
TRBV5-1	TRBJ2-1	TRBD2	.	TGCGCCAGCAGCTTGGGGCTAGCGGGGATCTTGGATGAGCAGTTCTTC	CASSLGLAGILDEQFF
TRBV4-2	TRBJ2-1	.	few	TGTGCCAGCAGCCACCCGGGGGGCGATAACAATGAGCAGTTCTTC	CASSHPGGDNNEQFF
TRBV7-9	TRBJ1-4	.	.	TGTGCCAGCAGTCCGGAAAACTGGGGTAAACTGTTTTTT	CASSPENWGKLFF
TRBV6-5	TRBJ2-7	TRBD1	.	TGTGCCAGCAGTTACGCTTGGGACAGGGGCTACGAGCAGTACTTC	CASSYAWDRGYEQYF
TRBV7-2	TRBJ2-7	.	.	TGTGCCAGCAGCTTAGCAATGCCTACCTACGAGCAGTACTTC	CASSLAMPTYEQYF
TRBV7-2	TRBJ1-2	.	.	TGTGCAGAAGCGGGGGTCTGGGGCTACACCTTC	CAEAGVWGYTF
TRBV12-3/TRBV12-4	TRBJ2-1	TRBD2	.	TGTGCCAGCAGTGCCGGGACTACCCATGGGCGTGAGCAGTTCTTC	CASSAGTTHGREQFF
TRBV20-1	TRBJ2-1	.	.	TGCAGTGCTAGCCCCGGGACTCACAATGAGCAGTTCTTC	CSASPGTHNEQFF
TRBV12-3/TRBV12-4	TRBJ2-5	.	.	TGTGCCAGCAGTTTTCCGGAAGGGACCCAGAACTTC	CASSFPEGTQNF
TRBV10-3	TRBJ2-1	TRBD2	.	TGTGCCAACTGTCGGGGGAGGGGACGGAACAATGAGCAGTTCTTC	CANCRGRGRNNEQFF
TRBV29-1	TRBJ2-7	TRBD1	few	TGCAGCGGCGTTACAGGGGGCTACGAGCAGTACTTC	CSGVTGGYEQYF
TRBV20-1	TRBJ2-5	TRBD2	.	TGCAGTGCTACGGCCCTTACTAGCGGGACGTACCAAGAGACCCAGTACTTC	CSATALTSGTYQETQYF
TRBV9	TRBJ1-6	.	.	TGTGCCAGCAGCGAGAGGGGGGTTCGATCCTATAATTCACCCCTCCACTTT	CASSERGVRSYNSPLHF
TRBV27	TRBJ2-1	.	.	TGTGCCAGCAGTTTATCGGGGTTGACGCAGGCGGACAATGAGCAGTTCTTC	CASSLSGLTQADNEQFF
TRBV5-1	TRBJ2-3	TRBD2	few	TGCGCCAGCAGGGTCAGCGGGGGGCCAGATACGCAGTATTTT	CASRVSGGPDTQYF
TRBV4-1	TRBJ1-1	.	.	TGCGCCAGCAGCGGAACGTTTCCAGGGTACACTGAAGCTTTCTTT	CASSGTFPGYTEAFF
TRBV6-5	TRBJ1-1	.	.	TGTGCCAGCAGCCCCTTCCAGGCCACTGAAGCTTTCTTT	CASSPFQATEAFF
TRBV27	TRBJ1-1	.	many	TGTGCCAGCAGTCAATACTATTGGGGGGGGGCGAACACTGAAGCTTTCTTT	CASSQYYWGGANTEAFF
TRBV12-3/TRBV12-4	TRBJ1-1	.	.	TGTGCCAGCAGTCTAGCCCACACTGAAGCTTTCTTT	CASSLAHTEAFF